These 29 T cell receptor beta chains originate from one sample sequenced in a study of blood T cell repertoires in COVID-19. Assay used: immunoSEQ multiplex PCR; TCRdb lists only in-frame clones, some missing. The profile shows approximately 210,000 clones, almost 90% of them singletons. Source material: PBMCs or T cells enriched from blood (not recorded which). These receptors all stem from a woman in her forties or fifties with acute COVID-19.

The V and J genes are TRBV29-1 and TRBJ2-1; 7 bases fit TRBD2. Trimming at V came to 2 bases and at J to 2 bases, leaving 3 bases not matched to a gene. The germline V gene has CDR1 SQVTM and CDR2 ANQGSEA. This CDR3 spans 14 amino acids. The CDR3 DNA is TGCAGCGTTGAAAGGCGGGAGACCTACAATGAGCAGTTCTTC. Translating it yields CSVERRETYNEQFF.

This chain joins TRBV19 and TRBJ1-4; tentative D call: TRBD1 (5 bases). Germline V gene data show CDR1 as LNHDA and CDR2 as SQIVND (reference sequence). CDR3 size: 15 residues. Trimming took off 3 bases at V and 2 bases at J, with 10 bases between the two ends. The CDR3 DNA follows: TGTGCCAGTAGTATCTATCAGGGTACTAATGAAAAACTGTTTTTT. Protein: CASSIYQGTNEKLFF. The entire variable domain, with the rest obtained from reference TRBV19 and TRBJ1-4, is as follows: DGGITQSPKYLFRKEGQNVTLSCEQNLNHDAMYWYRQDPGQGLRLIYYSQIVNDFQKGDIAEGYSVSREKKESFPLTVTSAQKNPTAFYLCASSIYQGTNEKLFFGSGTQLSVL.

The V and J genes are TRBV7-2 and TRBJ2-3, with TRBD1 matching 9 bases. The length of the CDR3 is 16 residues. Germline V gives CDR1 SGHTA, CDR2 FQGNSA. The V gene end was trimmed by 6 bases and the J gene end by 6 bases; junction bases not matched to a gene: 13. The CDR3 reads CASSPTLGQGGDTQYF. The DNA for the CDR3 is TGTGCCAGCAGTCCTACCCTGGGACAGGGCGGTGATACGCAGTATTTT.

This chain connects TRBV6-5 to TRBJ1-6, with 7 bases identical to TRBD1. Per germline, CDR1 MNHEY and CDR2 SVGAGI. The CDR3 runs 13 residues. The trim removed 7 bases at V and 9 bases at J, leaving 6 bases unmatched. CDR3 DNA: TGTGCCAGCACACAGGGGCATATTTCACCCCTCCACTTT. Translating it yields CASTQGHISPLHF.

This clone was seen a few times. V is TRBV6-5 and J is TRBJ1-3; unclear D gene. CDR1 is MNHEY and CDR2 is SVGAGI in the germline V gene. V was cut by 7 bases and J by 0 bases, with 13 bases left in between. The CDR3 is 15 amino acids. The CDR3 here is CASTNDGSSGNTIYF. The CDR3 DNA follows: TGTGCCAGCACCAACGACGGGAGCTCTGGAAACACCATATATTTT.

The V and J genes are TRBV14 and TRBJ2-7; 15 bases map to TRBD2. Germline V lookup: CDR1 SGHDN, CDR2 FVKESK. This CDR3 comprises 19 residues. V shed 5 bases, J shed 3 bases, and the junction held 14 bases outside the gene matches. The CDR3 DNA sequence: TGTGCCAGCAGCACAAGGTACGGACTAGCGGGAGGGCCTAGCTACGAGCAGTACTTC. Protein product: CASSTRYGLAGGPSYEQYF. The full variable domain, completed using reference TRBV14 and TRBJ2-7, is EAGVTQFPSHSVIEKGQTVTLRCDPISGHDNLYWYRRVMGKEIKFLLHFVKESKQDESGMPNNRFLAERTGGTYSTLKVQPAELEDSGVYFCASSTRYGLAGGPSYEQYFGPGTRLTVT.

The J gene is TRBJ2-6, the V gene TRBV3-1 (or the pseudogene TRBV3-2), with no clear D. Trimming removed 5 bases at V and 0 bases at J, with 5 bases between. Germline V CDR1 and CDR2: LGHDT, YNNKEL (reference sequence). The CDR3 length is 14 residues. The CDR3 spells CASSIVSGANVLTF. DNA for the CDR3: TGTGCCAGCAGCATCGTCTCTGGGGCCAACGTCCTGACTTTC.

This sequence joins TRBV9 and TRBJ1-5; no firm D call. Germline values: CDR1 SGDLS, CDR2 YYNGEE. The CDR3 sequence is 14 residues long. V was shortened by 0 bases and J by 4 bases, with 8 bases between the two germline ends. CDR3 DNA: TGTGCCAGCAGCGTAGCTGAGGGAAATCAGCCCCAGCATTTT. This translates into CASSVAEGNQPQHF.

This chain uses TRBV4-2 with TRBJ2-7, with 11 bases matching TRBD2. The CDR3 spans 15 residues. V lost 3 bases and J lost 7; bases outside the gene matches: 8. From germline, CDR1 is LGHNA and CDR2 YNFKEQ. DNA of the CDR3: TGTGCCAGCAGCCAGCCTCTAGCGGGAGGAATGGAGCAGTACTTC. It specifies CASSQPLAGGMEQYF.

The chain recombines TRBV30 with TRBJ1-5; D possibly corresponds to TRBD1 (5 bases). Trimming cost V 2 bases and J 2 bases, with 7 bases left between them. There are 13 residues in the CDR3. The germline CDR1 and CDR2 sequences are GTSNPN and SVGIG (reference sequence). The CDR3 nucleotides are TGTGCCTGGAGTCAAGGGGGCAATCAGCCCCAGCATTTT. Protein sequence: CAWSQGGNQPQHF.

This clone was seen once. J is TRBJ1-5 and V is TRBV3-1 (or the pseudogene TRBV3-2); TRBD1 might be the D (5 bases). In germline, CDR1 is LGHDT, CDR2 YNNKEL (reference sequence). V dropped 0 bases and J dropped 0 bases, with 9 bases sitting between them. This CDR3 region has 16 residues. The CDR3 sequence: CASSQDGGISNQPQHF. The CDR3 DNA follows: TGTGCCAGCAGCCAAGACGGGGGAATTAGCAATCAGCCCCAGCATTTT.

This clone showed up just once. The genes are TRBV10-3 and TRBJ1-5; 9 bases are a match to TRBD1. Germline V gene lookup returns CDR1 ENHRY and CDR2 SYGVKD. The CDR3 extends over 15 amino acids. The V gene end was trimmed by 6 bases and the J gene end by 3 bases; junction bases not matched to a gene: 6. The CDR3 bases are TGTGCCATCAGAGGGACAGGGTGGGACAATCAGCCCCAGCATTTT. Amino acids: CAIRGTGWDNQPQHF.

A few counts support this clone. In DNA form, the CDR3 reads TGTGCCAGCAGCCCACAGGGGTCCCATAATTCACCCCTCCACTTT. Protein sequence: CASSPQGSHNSPLHF. The genes are TRBV7-9 and TRBJ1-6; 7 bases are shared with TRBD1. With 5 bases clipped from V and 5 bases from J, the junction kept 6 bases outside the gene matches. Germline values: CDR1 SEHNR, CDR2 FQNEAQ (reference sequence). The CDR3 spans 15 residues.

This clone was seen once. This rearrangement joins TRBV7-2 to TRBJ1-2; a weak D match, TRBD1 (5 bases). Trimming took off 1 base at V and 2 bases at J, with 11 bases between the two ends. The CDR3 is 15 amino acids. Germline V gene data show CDR1 as SGHTA and CDR2 as FQGNSA. For the CDR3, the DNA is TGTGCCAGCAGCTTAGGGGCGGGGCAAAACTATGGCTACACCTTC. This translates into CASSLGAGQNYGYTF. The whole variable domain, filled in from reference TRBV7-2 and TRBJ1-2, reads GAGVSQSPSNKVTEKGKDVELRCDPISGHTALYWYRQSLGQGLEFLIYFQGNSAPDKSGLPSDRFSAERTGGSVSTLTIQRTQQEDSAVYLCASSLGAGQNYGYTFGSGTRLTVV.

The V and J genes are TRBV5-1 and TRBJ2-7, with 10 bases aligning to TRBD1. The germline gives CDR1 SGHRS, CDR2 YFSETQ. The trim removed 4 bases at V and 0 bases at J, leaving 10 bases unmatched. The CDR3 runs to 17 residues. The CDR3 DNA reads as TGCGCCAGCAGCGCCCGGGGGACAGGGGTCCCCTCCTACGAGCAGTACTTC. It specifies CASSARGTGVPSYEQYF.

This chain joins TRBV7-8 and TRBJ2-1; D perhaps matches TRBD2 (5 bases). Germline V gives CDR1 SGHVS, CDR2 FQNEAQ. CDR3 length: 15 residues. V lost 5 bases and J 6 bases, leaving 17 bases between the germline ends. For the CDR3, the DNA is TGTGCCAGCAGCCTAGGGCTTGGACTCTCCAATGAGCAGTTCTTC. Translation gives CASSLGLGLSNEQFF.

The rearrangement links TRBV27 to TRBJ2-2, with 7 bases identical to TRBD2. In germline, CDR1 is MNHEY, CDR2 SMNVEV (reference sequence). This CDR3 spans 13 amino acids. J lost 4 bases, V lost 6 bases, and 2 bases had no gene match. DNA for the CDR3: TGTGCCAGCAGATGGGGGGGCACCGGGGAGCTGTTTTTT. Protein: CASRWGGTGELFF.

The chain carries TRBV18 and TRBJ1-1; D not resolved. The V end lost 3 bases, the J end lost 2 bases, and 10 bases lay between the germline ends. This CDR3 spans 14 amino acids. CDR1 and CDR2 from the germline V gene are KGHSH and LQKENI. In nucleotides, the CDR3 is TGTGCCAGCTCACCCGGGAAGTCTAACACTGAAGCTTTCTTT. Protein sequence: CASSPGKSNTEAFF.

This clone showed up just once. This chain connects TRBV5-1 to TRBJ2-7, with 7 bases aligning to TRBD2. This CDR3 is built from 16 residues. V gave up 4 bases and J gave up 5 bases; unmatched junction bases: 15. The germline V gene encodes CDR1 SGHRS and CDR2 YFSETQ. The CDR3 here is CASSPFLAEVDDEQYF. CDR3 bases: TGCGCCAGCAGCCCCTTCCTAGCGGAAGTGGACGACGAGCAGTACTTC.

The V gene is TRBV28, the J gene TRBJ1-5, with 7 bases aligning to TRBD1. This CDR3 comprises 15 residues. Germline trimming cut 7 bases from V and 7 bases from J; bases unmatched to any gene: 13. Per the germline V gene, CDR1 is MDHEN and CDR2 is SYDVKM. The CDR3 loop reads CASNLPGGLGQPQHF. CDR3 bases: TGTGCCAGCAACCTCCCAGGGGGTTTGGGGCAGCCCCAGCATTTT.

CDR3 nucleotide sequence: TGTGCCACCAGTGATTCCCCGGGACAGTTGAACACTGAAGCTTTCTTT. It translates to CATSDSPGQLNTEAFF. The chain recombines TRBV24-1 with TRBJ1-1, with 7 bases matching TRBD1. Losses at the gene ends were 2 bases for V and 0 bases for J; bases not matched to a gene: 5. CDR1 and CDR2 (germline): KGHDR, SFDVKD. The CDR3 length is 16 residues.

This clone appeared a single time. This chain uses TRBV7-6 with TRBJ2-7; tentatively, D is TRBD1 (6 bases). The CDR3 loop spans 13 amino acids. Germline V lookup: CDR1 SGHVS, CDR2 FNYEAQ. Trimming left V 4 bases short and J 2 bases short, with 9 bases between. CDR3 loop: CASSSRTAYEQYF. The CDR3 nucleotides are TGTGCCAGCAGCTCCAGGACAGCCTACGAGCAGTACTTC.

The CDR3 coding sequence is TGTGCCAGCAGCTTATTCCTTGGACAGAGGCCTTATGGCTACACCTTC. Its translation: CASSLFLGQRPYGYTF. This rearrangement joins TRBV7-8 to TRBJ1-2; D possibly corresponds to TRBD1 (6 bases). Trimming took off 2 bases at V and 5 bases at J, with 18 bases between the two ends. CDR1 is SGHVS, CDR2 FQNEAQ, per germline. The CDR3 runs 16 residues.

The CDR3: CAWSGWTSGTYEQYF. The CDR3 nucleotides are TGTGCCTGGAGTGGCTGGACTAGCGGGACCTACGAGCAGTACTTC. The gene calls are TRBV30 and TRBJ2-7; 12 positions agree with TRBD2. CDR3 size: 15 residues. V lost 1 base, J lost 2 bases, and 3 bases stayed unmatched. Germline V gene sequence: CDR1 GTSNPN, CDR2 SVGIG (reference sequence).

The rearrangement uses TRBV9 and TRBJ2-1, with 14 bases matching TRBD2. CDR1 is SGDLS, CDR2 YYNGEE, per germline. After removal of 0 bases from V and 9 bases from J, the junction contained 2 bases not matched to a gene. The CDR3 spans 15 residues. The CDR3 nucleotides are TGTGCCAGCAGCGTAGATGGGACTAGCGGGAGTGAGCAGTTCTTC. Translated, it gives CASSVDGTSGSEQFF.

The chain uses TRBV7-2 and TRBJ1-6; TRBD1 might be the D (5 bases). Germline loops: CDR1 SGHTA, CDR2 FQGNSA. V shed 6 bases and J shed 10 bases, with 16 bases lying between them. CDR3 length: 14 residues. CDR3 loop: CASRPGGSGSPLHF. The CDR3 nucleotides read TGTGCCAGCAGACCGGGAGGGTCAGGGTCACCCCTCCACTTT.

The chain has TRBV27 and TRBJ2-7; 7 positions agree with TRBD2. Looked up from germline, CDR1 is MNHEY and CDR2 is SMNVEV (reference sequence). V lost 5 bases to trimming and J lost 2 bases; unmatched junction nucleotides: 3. This CDR3 is 13 amino acids long. The CDR3 coding sequence is TGTGCCAGCAGTAGCGGGGTCGCCTACGAGCAGTACTTC. Translating gives CASSSGVAYEQYF.

The chain recombines TRBV7-9 with TRBJ1-1; 8 nucleotides line up with TRBD1. The germline V gene encodes CDR1 SEHNR and CDR2 FQNEAQ (reference sequence). CDR3 length: 16 amino acids. J was trimmed by 8 bases and V by 5 bases; bases with no gene match: 16. CDR3 loop: CASSPAGGRPSREAFF. The CDR3 coding sequence is TGTGCCAGCAGCCCGGCAGGGGGCCGTCCATCGAGGGAAGCTTTCTTT.

This CDR3 is CASRPRDLSYEQYF. In nucleotides, the CDR3 is TGTGCCAGCAGACCCCGGGACTTGTCCTACGAGCAGTACTTC. This sequence joins TRBV28 and TRBJ2-7, with D possibly being TRBD2 (6 bases). The CDR3 sequence is 14 residues long. Trimming took off 6 bases at V and 1 base at J, with 13 bases between the two ends. Per the germline V gene, CDR1 is MDHEN and CDR2 is SYDVKM.